This T cell receptor (beta chain) was identified in a study of blood T cell repertoires in COVID-19. Looking at the study overall: The analysed material was cDNA or gDNA that came from T cells, B-cell-depleted T cells, or PBMCs.

Trimming left V 6 bases short and J 7 bases short, with 16 bases between. Germline CDR1 SEHNR, CDR2 FQNEAQ (reference sequence). This CDR3 is built from 14 residues. The method was immunoSEQ multiplex PCR; TCRdb's version includes in-frame clones alone and lacks a portion of them. Of hundreds of thousands of clones listed, 70% to 90% are singletons. The V call is TRBV7-9, the J call TRBJ2-1; D might be TRBD2 (6 bases). Sequenced input: peripheral blood. This TCR was recovered from a woman aged 25 to 39 with COVID-19, enrolled during active disease. The CDR3 reads CASRERTSPNEQFF. The DNA of the CDR3 is TGTGCCAGCAGGGAAAGAACTAGCCCGAATGAGCAGTTCTTC. The entire variable domain, with the rest obtained from reference TRBV7-9 and TRBJ2-1, is as follows: DTGVSQNPRHKITKRGQNVTFRCDPISEHNRLYWYRQTLGQGPEFLTYFQNEAQLEKSRLLSDRFSAERPKGSFSTLEIQRTEQGDSAMYLCASRERTSPNEQFFGPGTRLTVL.